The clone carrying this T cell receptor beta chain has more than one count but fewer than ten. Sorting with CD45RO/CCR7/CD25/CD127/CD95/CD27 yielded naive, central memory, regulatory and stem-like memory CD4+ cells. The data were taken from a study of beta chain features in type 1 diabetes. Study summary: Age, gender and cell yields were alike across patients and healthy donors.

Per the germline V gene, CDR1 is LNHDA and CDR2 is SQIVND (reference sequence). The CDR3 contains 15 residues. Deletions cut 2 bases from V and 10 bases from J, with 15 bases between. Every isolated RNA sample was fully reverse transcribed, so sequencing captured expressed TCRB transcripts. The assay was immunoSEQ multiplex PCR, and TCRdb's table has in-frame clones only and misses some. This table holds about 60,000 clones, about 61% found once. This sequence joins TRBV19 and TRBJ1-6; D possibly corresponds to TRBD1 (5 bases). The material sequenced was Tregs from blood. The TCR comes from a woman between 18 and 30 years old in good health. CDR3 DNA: TGTGCCAGTAGTATAAGCCCCATCCAGGGCTCACCCCTCCACTTT. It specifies CASSISPIQGSPLHF. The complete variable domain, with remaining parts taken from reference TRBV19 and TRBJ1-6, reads DGGITQSPKYLFRKEGQNVTLSCEQNLNHDAMYWYRQDPGQGLRLIYYSQIVNDFQKGDIAEGYSVSREKKESFPLTVTSAQKNPTAFYLCASSISPIQGSPLHFGNGTRLTVT.